This is a list of T cell receptor beta chains from one sample in a study of blood T cell repertoires in COVID-19. The data were produced by immunoSEQ multiplex PCR, yet TCRdb's version contains in-frame clones alone and is incomplete. This sample has roughly 110,000 clones; around 88% occur once, and the top ten carry around 6.5%. The sequenced sample was peripheral blood. The origin of the receptors is a man in his fifties or sixties with active or convalescent COVID-19. CDR3s include the opening cysteine and the closing phenylalanine or tryptophan. A D gene is named only where the DNA matches it firmly. Clone size is not always given. Where it is, it says once, few, many or a class for expanded clones.

d_call	v_call	j_call	clone_size	cdr3_aa	cdr3_nt
TRBD2	TRBV6-2/TRBV6-3	TRBJ2-5	few	CASSYSREVETQYF	TGTGCCAGCAGTTACTCGCGGGAGGTTGAGACCCAGTACTTC
TRBD1	TRBV28	TRBJ1-5	-	CASSYPGQGASNQPQHF	TGTGCCAGCAGTTATCCGGGACAGGGGGCGAGCAATCAGCCCCAGCATTTT
-	TRBV2	TRBJ2-3	few	CASRPAGGAGTQYF	TGTGCCAGCAGGCCCGCCGGAGGGGCGGGTACGCAGTATTTT
TRBD1	TRBV27	TRBJ2-5	-	CAPDPTGEVGETQYF	TGTGCCCCGGACCCGACAGGGGAGGTCGGGGAGACCCAGTACTTC
TRBD1	TRBV12-3/TRBV12-4	TRBJ2-7	-	CATRRTGYEQYF	TGTGCCACCCGCAGGACAGGATACGAGCAGTACTTC
-	TRBV20-1	TRBJ2-1	few	CSAGGPNEQFF	TGCAGTGCTGGTGGGCCCAATGAGCAGTTCTTC
-	TRBV7-9	TRBJ2-7	medium-sized	CASSPKVPYEQYF	TGTGCCAGCAGCCCTAAAGTACCGTACGAGCAGTACTTC
TRBD1	TRBV7-9	TRBJ2-2	few	CASSTRPGQGGTGELFF	TGTGCCAGCAGCACCCGACCGGGACAGGGTGGCACCGGGGAGCTGTTTTTT
TRBD1	TRBV29-1	TRBJ2-7	-	CSVAAIGPGTGLNYEQYF	TGCAGCGTTGCCGCAATCGGACCGGGGACAGGGTTAAACTACGAGCAGTACTTC
TRBD2	TRBV3-1/TRBV3-2	TRBJ2-1	-	CASSQVGTRVAEQFF	TGTGCCAGCAGCCAAGTTGGGACTAGGGTTGCTGAGCAGTTCTTC
-	TRBV20-1	TRBJ2-7	-	CSASGSRYGYEQYF	TGCAGTGCTAGTGGGTCGAGGTACGGGTACGAGCAGTACTTC
TRBD1	TRBV10-3	TRBJ2-3	-	CAISERTGGTDTQYF	TGTGCCATCAGTGAAAGGACAGGGGGCACAGATACGCAGTATTTT
-	TRBV10-3	TRBJ2-7	-	CAISESVEAQQYF	TGTGCCATCAGTGAGTCTGTTGAGGCTCAACAGTACTTC
TRBD1	TRBV12-3/TRBV12-4	TRBJ2-7	-	CASSRDSTYEQYF	TGTGCCAGCAGTCGGGACAGCACCTACGAGCAGTACTTC
TRBD1	TRBV23-1	TRBJ1-2	-	CASSQSQTGADYGYTF	TGCGCCAGCAGTCAATCTCAAACAGGGGCGGACTATGGCTACACCTTC
TRBD1	TRBV28	TRBJ2-1	-	CASSHRGIEDEQFF	TGTGCCAGCAGTCACAGGGGAATTGAAGATGAGCAGTTCTTC
-	TRBV7-9	TRBJ1-2	-	CASSLYGDGYTF	TGTGCCAGCAGCTTATACGGGGATGGCTACACCTTC
-	TRBV5-1	TRBJ2-3	-	CASAGTSSTDTQYF	TGCGCCAGCGCAGGGACTTCTAGCACAGATACGCAGTATTTT
-	TRBV14	TRBJ2-7	-	CASSLTLSYEQYF	TGTGCCAGCAGCCTGACATTGTCCTACGAGCAGTACTTC
-	TRBV4-1	TRBJ2-7	-	CASSQVVVFGYEQYF	TGCGCCAGCAGCCAAGTAGTAGTCTTTGGCTACGAGCAGTACTTC
TRBD2	TRBV4-1	TRBJ2-5	once	CASSQVAGETQYF	TGCGCCAGCAGCCAAGTAGCGGGGGAGACCCAGTACTTC
TRBD1	TRBV6-5	TRBJ1-5	few	CASRETGDSNQPQHF	TGTGCCAGCAGGGAGACAGGGGATAGCAATCAGCCCCAGCATTTT
-	TRBV6-4	TRBJ1-2	-	CASTGQLLNYGYTF	TGTGCCAGCACTGGACAGCTGCTTAACTATGGCTACACCTTC
-	TRBV7-8	TRBJ2-1	few	CASSPRQEPTWEQFF	TGTGCCAGCAGCCCCCGACAGGAACCTACATGGGAGCAGTTCTTC
-	TRBV11-2	TRBJ2-7	-	CASSLVRTASYEQYF	TGTGCCAGCAGCTTGGTCCGGACTGCCTCCTACGAGCAGTACTTC
-	TRBV27	TRBJ1-6	few	CASSFRGSNSPLHF	TGTGCCAGCAGTTTTCGGGGGTCTAATTCACCCCTCCACTTT
-	TRBV29-1	TRBJ1-4	-	CSVGFGGNEKLFF	TGCAGCGTTGGGTTCGGGGGTAATGAAAAACTGTTTTTT
TRBD2	TRBV4-1	TRBJ2-1	-	CASSPRLAGVVDEQFF	TGCGCCAGCAGCCCACGACTAGCGGGAGTCGTCGATGAGCAGTTCTTC
TRBD1	TRBV4-1	TRBJ2-2	-	CASSQAGTGGTGELFF	TGCGCCAGCAGCCAAGCCGGGACAGGGGGCACCGGGGAGCTGTTTTTT
TRBD1	TRBV25-1	TRBJ2-2	-	CASSDAGTGGSGELFF	TGTGCCAGCAGTGATGCCGGGACAGGGGGCTCCGGGGAGCTGTTTTTT
-	TRBV6-4	TRBJ2-3	-	CASSDSSGLPTDTQYF	TGTGCCAGCAGTGACTCGTCAGGTTTGCCCACAGATACGCAGTATTTT
-	TRBV7-8	TRBJ2-7	once	CASSPTASGFRYEQYF	TGTGCCAGCAGCCCTACCGCCTCAGGGTTTCGCTACGAGCAGTACTTC
-	TRBV25-1	TRBJ1-2	-	CASSETGFYGYTF	TGTGCCAGCAGTGAGACAGGCTTCTATGGCTACACCTTC
-	TRBV7-2	TRBJ1-2	-	CASSSNAGTGYGYTF	TGTGCCAGCAGCTCAAACGCGGGGACGGGCTATGGCTACACCTTC
-	TRBV6-5	TRBJ1-2	-	CASSTQFANYGYTF	TGTGCCAGCAGTACACAGTTTGCTAACTATGGCTACACCTTC
TRBD1	TRBV6-5	TRBJ2-7	-	CASALRGAGGYEQYF	TGTGCCAGCGCCTTAAGAGGAGCAGGGGGCTACGAGCAGTACTTC
-	TRBV7-9	TRBJ2-2	few	CASSFSPLDGELFF	TGTGCCAGCAGCTTCTCCCCTTTAGACGGGGAGCTGTTTTTT
TRBD2	TRBV9	TRBJ2-7	-	CASSARDYSYEQYF	TGTGCCAGCAGCGCCCGGGACTACTCCTACGAGCAGTACTTC
TRBD2	TRBV7-8	TRBJ2-1	-	CASSSGRGNEQFF	TGTGCCAGCTCTAGCGGGAGGGGCAATGAGCAGTTCTTC
-	TRBV10-1	TRBJ2-3	-	CASSPLSGLGADTQYF	TGCGCCAGCAGTCCTCTTAGCGGATTGGGGGCAGATACGCAGTATTTT
-	TRBV28	TRBJ2-1	-	CASSSGGSYNEQFF	TGTGCCAGCAGTTCAGGGGGGAGCTACAATGAGCAGTTCTTC
TRBD2	TRBV29-1	TRBJ2-5	-	CSVVVSTSGTQETQYF	TGCAGCGTTGTGGTATCGACTAGCGGGACCCAAGAGACCCAGTACTTC
-	TRBV7-8	TRBJ2-1	-	CASSLALPGYAYNEQFF	TGTGCCAGCAGCTTAGCGCTACCGGGATACGCCTACAATGAGCAGTTCTTC
-	TRBV5-1	TRBJ1-1	-	CASSLDPGGMNTEAFF	TGCGCCAGCAGCTTGGACCCGGGAGGGATGAACACTGAAGCTTTCTTT
-	TRBV9	TRBJ2-2	-	CASSVTSTPGTGELFF	TGTGCCAGCAGCGTGACTAGTACCCCCGGCACCGGGGAGCTGTTTTTT
-	TRBV5-1	TRBJ1-1	-	CASSFTGNPNTEAFF	TGCGCCAGCAGCTTCACAGGAAACCCTAACACTGAAGCTTTCTTT
TRBD1	TRBV19	TRBJ1-1	-	CASSTSGGMTEAFF	TGTGCCAGTAGTACCTCAGGGGGCATGACTGAAGCTTTCTTT
TRBD1	TRBV10-3	TRBJ2-3	-	CAISRTGADTQYF	TGTGCCATCAGTCGGACAGGGGCTGATACGCAGTATTTT
TRBD2	TRBV3-1/TRBV3-2	TRBJ2-7	-	CASSPGAGGYEQYF	TGTGCCAGCAGCCCCGGCGCGGGGGGGTACGAGCAGTACTTC
-	TRBV19	TRBJ1-5	-	CASTQTVGGNQPQHF	TGTGCCAGTACCCAAACCGTCGGGGGCAATCAGCCCCAGCATTTT
-	TRBV27	TRBJ2-5	-	CASGHAETQYF	TGTGCCAGCGGCCATGCTGAGACCCAGTACTTC
TRBD2	TRBV18	TRBJ2-2	-	CASSPLAAANTGELFF	TGTGCCAGCTCACCTCTAGCGGCCGCGAACACCGGGGAGCTGTTTTTT